The 9 T cell receptor beta chains given below trace back to one sample, sequenced in a study of cytomegalovirus exposure and HLA in healthy donors. It was with 60 Vbeta and 13 Jbeta primers that the PCR ran. Profiled with immunoSEQ multiplex PCR; TCRdb holds only in-frame clones, not every one. The sample contains about 160,000 clones, approximately 76% of which appear only once. Sequenced sample: PBMCs. The receptors were gathered from a man in his sixties in good health and CMV-seronegative.

V usage is TRBV7-2 and J usage is TRBJ2-7; D remains unclear. This CDR3 has 11 residues. Germline assignment: CDR1 SGHTA and CDR2 FQGNSA. V lost 6 bases, J lost 2 bases, and 5 bases lay in between. The CDR3 region is CASSSAYEQYF. For the CDR3, the DNA is TGTGCCAGCAGTTCCGCCTACGAGCAGTACTTC.

Only a few counts were recorded for this clone. The DNA for the CDR3 is TGTGCCAGCAGTTACTCGACGCGGGAGTTGGTGACCCAGTACTTC. Translating it yields CASSYSTRELVTQYF. This chain links TRBV6-5 with TRBJ2-5, with 7 nucleotides matching TRBD2. V shed 0 bases and J 7 bases; nucleotides not matched to a gene: 8. Germline lookup yields CDR1 MNHEY and CDR2 SVGAGI. The CDR3 contains 15 residues.

J is TRBJ2-1 and V is TRBV5-4; 9 bases match TRBD2. Unmatched junction bases numbered 4, after V lost 0 bases and J lost 3 bases. The CDR3 sequence is 16 residues long. CDR1 is SGHNT and CDR2 is YYREEE in the germline V gene (reference sequence). CDR3 loop: CASSLELAGFYNEQFF. In DNA, the CDR3 is TGTGCCAGCAGCTTGGAGCTAGCGGGGTTCTACAATGAGCAGTTCTTC.

This sequence joins TRBV11-2 and TRBJ2-2; possible D gene TRBD2, 7 bases. The CDR3 contains 15 residues. CDR1 is SGHAT, CDR2 FQNNGV, per germline. V dropped 3 bases and J dropped 4 bases, with 12 bases sitting between them. The CDR3 here is CASSFAGATTGELFF. DNA of the CDR3: TGTGCCAGCAGCTTCGCGGGGGCTACCACCGGGGAGCTGTTTTTT.

The chain joins TRBV6-1 to TRBJ1-5; D possibly corresponds to TRBD1 (6 bases). V lost 1 base and J 7 bases, leaving 14 bases between the germline ends. CDR1 is MNHNS and CDR2 is SASEGT in the germline V gene. The CDR3 totals 15 residues. The CDR3 loop reads CASSEGRQGNQPQHF. The CDR3 DNA reads TGTGCCAGCAGTGAAGGTAGGCAGGGGAACCAGCCCCAGCATTTT.

The chain joins TRBV6-1 to TRBJ1-3; no firm D call. V was clipped by 5 bases and J by 0 bases, with 11 bases between them. Looked up from germline, CDR1 is MNHNS and CDR2 is SASEGT. This CDR3 is built from 15 residues. The CDR3 region is CASSSNSNSGNTIYF. CDR3 nucleotide sequence: TGTGCCAGCAGTTCGAACAGTAACTCTGGAAACACCATATATTTT.

The chain joins TRBV25-1 to TRBJ1-5; the match to TRBD1 covers 7 bases. With V trimmed by 3 bases and J by 7 bases, 6 bases remained unmatched. The CDR3 length is 14 residues. Germline V gene lookup returns CDR1 MGHDK and CDR2 SYGVNS. In nucleotides, the CDR3 is TGTGCCAGCAGTGATGCACAGGGGTGGCAGCCCCAGCATTTT. Its protein is CASSDAQGWQPQHF.

This clone was seen a single time. The chain has TRBV10-3 and TRBJ2-3, with 8 bases that match TRBD2. The germline gives CDR1 ENHRY, CDR2 SYGVKD. The J segment lost 0 bases and the V segment lost 2 bases, leaving 4 bases of the junction unmatched. This CDR3 spans 16 amino acids. The CDR3 is CAISETSGTSTDTQYF. The CDR3 nucleotides read TGTGCCATCAGTGAGACTAGCGGAACTAGCACAGATACGCAGTATTTT.

This chain uses TRBV5-4 with TRBJ2-5; 10 nucleotides line up with TRBD1. The end of the DNA fits TRBJ2-7 better, so the J call may be wrong. Germline CDR1 SGHNT, CDR2 YYREEE (reference sequence). The length of the CDR3 is 15 residues. CDR3 region: CASTTGTGVTHEQYF. The CDR3, as DNA: TGTGCCAGCACCACAGGGACAGGGGTGACCCACGAGCAGTACTTC.